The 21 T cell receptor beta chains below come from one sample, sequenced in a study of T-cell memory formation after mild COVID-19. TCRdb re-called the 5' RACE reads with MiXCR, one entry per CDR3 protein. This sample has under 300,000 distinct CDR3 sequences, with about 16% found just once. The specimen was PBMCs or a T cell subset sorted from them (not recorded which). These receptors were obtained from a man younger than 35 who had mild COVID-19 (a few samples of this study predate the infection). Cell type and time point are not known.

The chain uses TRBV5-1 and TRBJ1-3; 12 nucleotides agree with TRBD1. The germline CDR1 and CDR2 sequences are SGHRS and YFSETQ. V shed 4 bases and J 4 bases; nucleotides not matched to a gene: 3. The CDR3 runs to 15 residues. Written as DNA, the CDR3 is TGCGCCAGCAGCCGGGACAGGGGGCTCGGAAACACCATATATTTT. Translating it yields CASSRDRGLGNTIYF.

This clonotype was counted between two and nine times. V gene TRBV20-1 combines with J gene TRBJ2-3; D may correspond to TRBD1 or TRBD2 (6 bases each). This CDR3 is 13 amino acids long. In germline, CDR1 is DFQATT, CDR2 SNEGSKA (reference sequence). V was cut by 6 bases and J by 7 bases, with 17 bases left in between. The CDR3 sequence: CSAEDGGPNTQYF. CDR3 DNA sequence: TGCAGTGCGGAGGATGGGGGGCCGAATACGCAGTATTTT.

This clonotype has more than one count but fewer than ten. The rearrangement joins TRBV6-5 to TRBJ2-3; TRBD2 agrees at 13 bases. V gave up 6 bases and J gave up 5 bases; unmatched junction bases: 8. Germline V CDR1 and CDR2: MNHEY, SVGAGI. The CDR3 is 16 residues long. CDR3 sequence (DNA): TGTGCCAGCAGAATCGGACTAGCGGGGGTGGGAGATACGCAGTATTTT. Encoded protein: CASRIGLAGVGDTQYF.

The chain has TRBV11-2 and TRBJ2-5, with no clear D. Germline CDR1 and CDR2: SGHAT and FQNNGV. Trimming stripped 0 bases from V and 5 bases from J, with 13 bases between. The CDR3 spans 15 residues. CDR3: CASSLEGSLLETQYF. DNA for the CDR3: TGTGCCAGCAGCTTAGAGGGCAGTCTGTTGGAGACCCAGTACTTC.

As DNA, the CDR3 is TGTGCCAGCACCAAATACGGATCGGCCGGCCGGGACACCCAGTACTTC. Translating gives CASTKYGSAGRDTQYF. The J gene is TRBJ2-5, the V gene TRBV7-8, with D perhaps matching TRBD1 or TRBD2 (5 bases each). Germline lookup yields CDR1 SGHVS and CDR2 FQNEAQ. The CDR3 has 16 amino acids. The V end was cut by 7 bases, the J end by 8 bases, with 26 bases between.

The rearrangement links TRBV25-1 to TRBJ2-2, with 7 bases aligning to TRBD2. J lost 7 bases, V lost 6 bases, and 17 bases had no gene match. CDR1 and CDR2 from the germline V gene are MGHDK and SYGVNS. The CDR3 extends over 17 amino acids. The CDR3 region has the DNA TGTGCCAGCAGCGGGAGGAGTTGGAGGCAGAATCTCGGGGAGCTGTTTTTT. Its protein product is CASSGRSWRQNLGELFF.

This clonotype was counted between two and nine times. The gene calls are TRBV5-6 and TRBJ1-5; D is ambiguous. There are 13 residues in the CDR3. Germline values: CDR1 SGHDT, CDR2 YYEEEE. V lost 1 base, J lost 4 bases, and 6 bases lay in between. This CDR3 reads CASSLFGNQPQHF. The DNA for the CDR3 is TGTGCCAGCAGCTTGTTCGGGAATCAGCCCCAGCATTTT.

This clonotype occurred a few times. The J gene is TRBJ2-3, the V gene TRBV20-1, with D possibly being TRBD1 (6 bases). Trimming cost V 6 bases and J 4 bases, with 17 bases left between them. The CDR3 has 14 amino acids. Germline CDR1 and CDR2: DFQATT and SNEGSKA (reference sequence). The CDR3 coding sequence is TGCAGTGCGAACACAGGGTTGTGGGCAGATACGCAGTATTTT. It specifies CSANTGLWADTQYF.

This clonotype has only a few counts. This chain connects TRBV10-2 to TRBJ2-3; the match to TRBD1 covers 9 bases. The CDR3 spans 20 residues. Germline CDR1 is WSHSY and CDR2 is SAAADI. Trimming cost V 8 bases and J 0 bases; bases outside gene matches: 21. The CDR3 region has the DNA TGCGCCAGCCCACGCTTTAAACCGGGACAGGGAGTAGTCAGCACAGATACGCAGTATTTT. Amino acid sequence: CASPRFKPGQGVVSTDTQYF.

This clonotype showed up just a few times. The CDR3 coding sequence is TGTGCCAGCAGCGTACTAGCGGGGGGATTCACAGATACGCAGTATTTT. Translated: CASSVLAGGFTDTQYF. The rearrangement joins TRBV7-9 to TRBJ2-3; TRBD2 matches at 12 bases. Looked up from germline, CDR1 is SEHNR and CDR2 is FQNEAQ (reference sequence). CDR3 length equals 16 residues. Trimming cost V 5 bases and J 2 bases; bases outside gene matches: 5.

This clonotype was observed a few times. CDR3 sequence: CASSSGTVANYGYTF. The CDR3, as DNA: TGCGCCAGCAGCTCCGGGACAGTAGCTAACTATGGCTACACCTTC. The V gene is TRBV5-1, the J gene TRBJ1-2; 7 nucleotides line up with TRBD1. There are 15 residues in the CDR3. V was clipped by 3 bases and J by 0 bases; unmatched bases: 5. Looked up from germline, CDR1 is SGHRS and CDR2 is YFSETQ.

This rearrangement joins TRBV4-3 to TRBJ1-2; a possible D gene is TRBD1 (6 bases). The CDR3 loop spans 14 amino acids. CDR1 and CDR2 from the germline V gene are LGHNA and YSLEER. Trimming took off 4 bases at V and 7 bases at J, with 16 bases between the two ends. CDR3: CASSPRTDLPGYTF. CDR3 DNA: TGCGCCAGCAGCCCGCGGACAGATTTACCTGGCTACACCTTC.

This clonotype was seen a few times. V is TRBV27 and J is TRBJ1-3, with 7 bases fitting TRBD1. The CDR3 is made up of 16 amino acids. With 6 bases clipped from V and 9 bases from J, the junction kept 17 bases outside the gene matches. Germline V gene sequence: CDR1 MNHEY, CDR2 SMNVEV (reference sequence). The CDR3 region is CASSPKPAGGQGTIYF. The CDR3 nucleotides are TGTGCCAGCAGCCCAAAACCGGCAGGGGGGCAGGGCACCATATATTTT.

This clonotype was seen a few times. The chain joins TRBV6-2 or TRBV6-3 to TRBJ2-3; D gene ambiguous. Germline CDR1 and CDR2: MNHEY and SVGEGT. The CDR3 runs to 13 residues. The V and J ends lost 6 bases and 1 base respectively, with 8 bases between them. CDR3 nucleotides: TGTGCCAGCAGGCAACCGGGCACAGATACGCAGTATTTT. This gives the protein CASRQPGTDTQYF.

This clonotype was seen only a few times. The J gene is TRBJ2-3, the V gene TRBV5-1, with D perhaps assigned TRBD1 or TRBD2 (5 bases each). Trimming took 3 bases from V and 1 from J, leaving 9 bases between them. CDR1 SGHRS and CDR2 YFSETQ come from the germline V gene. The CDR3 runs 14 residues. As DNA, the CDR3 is TGCGCCAGCAGCTCCTCGGGGCGCACAGATACGCAGTATTTT. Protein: CASSSSGRTDTQYF.

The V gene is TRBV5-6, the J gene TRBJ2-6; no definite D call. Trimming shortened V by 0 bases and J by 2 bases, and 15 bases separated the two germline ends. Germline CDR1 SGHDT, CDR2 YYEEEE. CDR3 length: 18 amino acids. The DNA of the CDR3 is TGTGCCAGCAGCTTGGTTGGGAAAGGGTTCGCTGGGGCCAACGTCCTGACTTTC. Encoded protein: CASSLVGKGFAGANVLTF.

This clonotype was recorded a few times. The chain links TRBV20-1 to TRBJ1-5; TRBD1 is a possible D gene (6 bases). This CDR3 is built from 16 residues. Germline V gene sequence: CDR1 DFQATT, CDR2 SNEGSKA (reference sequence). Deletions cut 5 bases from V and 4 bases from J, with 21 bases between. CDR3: CSASGGAGALNQPQHF. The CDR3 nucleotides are TGCAGTGCTTCGGGTGGTGCGGGGGCGTTGAATCAGCCCCAGCATTTT.

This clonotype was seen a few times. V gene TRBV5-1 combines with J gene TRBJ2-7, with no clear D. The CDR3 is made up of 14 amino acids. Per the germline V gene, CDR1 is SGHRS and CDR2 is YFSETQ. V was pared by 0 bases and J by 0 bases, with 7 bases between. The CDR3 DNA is TGCGCCAGCAGCTTGGATGGGGTCTCCTACGAGCAGTACTTC. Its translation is CASSLDGVSYEQYF.

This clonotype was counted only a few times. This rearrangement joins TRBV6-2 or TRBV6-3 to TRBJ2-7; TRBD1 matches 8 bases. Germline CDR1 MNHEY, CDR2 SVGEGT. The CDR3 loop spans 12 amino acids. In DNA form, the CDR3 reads TGTGCCAGCAGCCCTGAGGACAGGGAATGCAACGTC. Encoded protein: CASSPEDRECNV.

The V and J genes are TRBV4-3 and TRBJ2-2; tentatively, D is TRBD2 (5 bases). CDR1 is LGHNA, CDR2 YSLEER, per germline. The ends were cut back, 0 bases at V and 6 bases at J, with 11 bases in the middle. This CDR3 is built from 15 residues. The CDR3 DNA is TGCGCCAGCAGCCAAGAGACGGGGAGACCCGGGGAGCTGTTTTTT. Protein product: CASSQETGRPGELFF.

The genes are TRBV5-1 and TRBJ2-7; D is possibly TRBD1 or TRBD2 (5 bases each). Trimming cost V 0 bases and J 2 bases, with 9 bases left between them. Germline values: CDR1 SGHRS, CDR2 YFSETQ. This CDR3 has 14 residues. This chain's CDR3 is CASSLAGAPYEQYF. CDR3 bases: TGCGCCAGCAGCTTGGCCGGGGCACCCTACGAGCAGTACTTC.